The sequence of this TCR beta chain was determined in a study of breast tumors, draining lymph nodes, adjacent tissues. In its sample, this clonotype was seen many times. What it recognizes is unknown. TCRdb independently ran MiXCR on the multiplex PCR reads; one entry per CDR3 protein. Of about 21,000 distinct CDR3 sequences listed, approximately 31% are singletons. General observations from the study: Tumor repertoires ranked between lymph nodes and nontumor tissue in diversity, with V and J gene preferences.

Germline V gene lookup returns CDR1 MGHDK and CDR2 SYGVNS. The CDR3 is 10 amino acids. Trimming cost V 5 bases and J 9 bases, with 5 bases left between them. The sequenced sample was breast tumor tissue. The receptor's source is a female donor with breast cancer. Some clones in this sample may be carry-over from other donors' samples. The rearrangement joins TRBV25-1 to TRBJ2-1; D call uncertain. This CDR3 is CASSLGEQFF. CDR3 nucleotides: TGTGCCAGCAGTTTAGGTGAGCAGTTCTTC.